This TCR beta chain was retrieved from a study of molecular identifiers for immune sequencing clone quantification. TCRdb re-called the PCR reads through MiXCR, storing one row per CDR3 protein. The repertoire includes approximately 320,000 distinct CDR3 sequences, roughly a quarter of them detected once, and 0.65% to 0.95% sits in the top ten. V lost 4 bases to trimming and J lost 6 bases, with 10 bases between them. This CDR3 has 13 amino acids. Germline CDR1 MRHNA, CDR2 SNTAGT. J is TRBJ1-5 and V is TRBV6-4; D is unclear. The receptor was derived from a human donor in good health. Some libraries in this study had Jurkat cell RNA spiked in. Sequencing was carried out using naive CD8+ T cells from blood, with Jurkat cell RNA spiked in. Specified subset: FACS-sorted CD8+CD4-CCR7+CD45RA+ naive T cells. The CDR3 is CASSGGAGQPQHF. CDR3 bases: TGTGCCAGCAGTGGGGGAGCGGGTCAGCCCCAGCATTTT.